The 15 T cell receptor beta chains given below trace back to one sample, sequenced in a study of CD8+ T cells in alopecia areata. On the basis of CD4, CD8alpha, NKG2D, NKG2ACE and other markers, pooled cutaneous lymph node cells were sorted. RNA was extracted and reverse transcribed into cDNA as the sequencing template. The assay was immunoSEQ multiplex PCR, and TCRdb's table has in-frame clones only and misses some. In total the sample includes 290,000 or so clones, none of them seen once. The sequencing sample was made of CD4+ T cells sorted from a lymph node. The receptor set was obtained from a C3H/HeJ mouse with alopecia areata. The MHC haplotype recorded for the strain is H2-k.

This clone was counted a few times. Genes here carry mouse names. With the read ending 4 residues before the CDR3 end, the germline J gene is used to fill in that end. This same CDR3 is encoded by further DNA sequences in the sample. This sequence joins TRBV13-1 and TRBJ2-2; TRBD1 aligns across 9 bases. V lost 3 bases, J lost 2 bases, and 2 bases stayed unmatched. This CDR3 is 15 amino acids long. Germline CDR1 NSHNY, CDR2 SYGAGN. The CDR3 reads CASSGTGVNTGQLYF. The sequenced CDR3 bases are TGTGCCAGCAGTGGGACAGGGGTGAACACCGGG.

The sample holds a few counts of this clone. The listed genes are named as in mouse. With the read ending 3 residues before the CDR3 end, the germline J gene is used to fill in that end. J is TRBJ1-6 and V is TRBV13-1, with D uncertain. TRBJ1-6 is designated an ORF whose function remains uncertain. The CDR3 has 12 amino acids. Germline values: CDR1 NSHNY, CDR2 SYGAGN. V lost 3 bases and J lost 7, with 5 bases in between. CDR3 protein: CASSVQNSPLYF. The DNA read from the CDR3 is TGTGCCAGCAGTGTGCAGAATTCGCCC.

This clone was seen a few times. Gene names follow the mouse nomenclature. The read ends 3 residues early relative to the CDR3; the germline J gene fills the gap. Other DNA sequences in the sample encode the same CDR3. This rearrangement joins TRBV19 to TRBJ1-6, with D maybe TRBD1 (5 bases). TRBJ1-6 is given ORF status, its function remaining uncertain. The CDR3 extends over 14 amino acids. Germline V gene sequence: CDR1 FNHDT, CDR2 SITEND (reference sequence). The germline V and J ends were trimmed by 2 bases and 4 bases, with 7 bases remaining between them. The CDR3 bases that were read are TGTGCCAGCAGTATTGGGGGATATAATTCGCCC. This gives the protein CASSIGGYNSP. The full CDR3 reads CASSIGGYNSPLYF.

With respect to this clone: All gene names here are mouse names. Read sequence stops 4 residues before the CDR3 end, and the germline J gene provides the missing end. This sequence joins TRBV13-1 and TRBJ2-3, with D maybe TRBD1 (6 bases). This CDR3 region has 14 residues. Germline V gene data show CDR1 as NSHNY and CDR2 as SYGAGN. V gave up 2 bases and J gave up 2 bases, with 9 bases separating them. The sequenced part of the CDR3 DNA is TGTGCCAGCAGTGACGGGACAAATGCAGAA. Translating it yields CASSDGTNAE. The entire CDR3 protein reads CASSDGTNAETLYF.

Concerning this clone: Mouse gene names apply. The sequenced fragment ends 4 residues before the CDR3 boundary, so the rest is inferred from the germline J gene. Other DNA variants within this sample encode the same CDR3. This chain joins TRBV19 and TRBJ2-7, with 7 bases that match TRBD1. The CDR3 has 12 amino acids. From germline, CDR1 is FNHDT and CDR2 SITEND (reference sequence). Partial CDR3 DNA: TGTGCCAGCAGCTTACAGGGGAAT. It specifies CASSLQGN. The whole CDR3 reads CASSLQGNEQYF.

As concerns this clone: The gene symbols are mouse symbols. CDR3 bases read: TGTGCCAGCGGGTGGGGGGGCGCAGACCAAGAC. Its protein product is CASGWGGADQD. The CDR3, in full, reads CASGWGGADQDTQYF. The V gene is TRBV13-2, the J gene TRBJ2-5; 9 bases are shared with TRBD2. The read ends 4 residues before the CDR3 terminus; that terminus is restored from the germline J gene. This CDR3 has 15 residues. V dropped 5 bases and J dropped 1; count of bases not matched to a gene: 5. In germline, CDR1 is NNHNN, CDR2 SYGAGS (reference sequence).

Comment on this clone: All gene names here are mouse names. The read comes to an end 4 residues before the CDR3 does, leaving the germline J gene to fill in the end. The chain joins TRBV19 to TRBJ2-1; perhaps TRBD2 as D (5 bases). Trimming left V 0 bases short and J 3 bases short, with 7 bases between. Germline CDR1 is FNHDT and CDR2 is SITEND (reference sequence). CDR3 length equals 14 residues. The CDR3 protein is CASSIVGSYAEQFF. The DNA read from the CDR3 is TGTGCCAGCAGTATAGTGGGGAGCTATGCT.

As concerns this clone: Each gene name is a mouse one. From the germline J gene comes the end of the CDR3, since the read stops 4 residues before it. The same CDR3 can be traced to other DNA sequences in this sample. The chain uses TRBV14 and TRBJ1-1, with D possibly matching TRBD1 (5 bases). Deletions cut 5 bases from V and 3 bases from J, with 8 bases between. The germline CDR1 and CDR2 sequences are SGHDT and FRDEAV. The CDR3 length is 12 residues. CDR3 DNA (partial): TGTGCCAGCAGACCAGGGTACACA. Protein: CASRPGYT. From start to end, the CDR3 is CASRPGYTEVFF.

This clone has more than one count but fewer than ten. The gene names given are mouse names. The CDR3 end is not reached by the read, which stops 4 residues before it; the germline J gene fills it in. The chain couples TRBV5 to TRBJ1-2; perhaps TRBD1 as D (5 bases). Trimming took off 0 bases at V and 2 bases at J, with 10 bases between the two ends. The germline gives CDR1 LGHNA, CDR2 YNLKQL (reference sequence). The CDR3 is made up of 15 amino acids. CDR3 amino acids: CASSQERGGNSDYTF. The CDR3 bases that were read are TGTGCCAGCAGCCAAGAGAGGGGAGGTAACTCC.

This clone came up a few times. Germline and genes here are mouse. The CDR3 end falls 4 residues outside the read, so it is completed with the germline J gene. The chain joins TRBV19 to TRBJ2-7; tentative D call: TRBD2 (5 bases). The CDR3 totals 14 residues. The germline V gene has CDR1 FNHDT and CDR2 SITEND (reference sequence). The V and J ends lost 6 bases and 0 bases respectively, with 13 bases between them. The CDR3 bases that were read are TGTGCCAGCACAAGGACTAGGAGCTCCTAT. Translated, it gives CASTRTRSSY. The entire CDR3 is CASTRTRSSYEQYF. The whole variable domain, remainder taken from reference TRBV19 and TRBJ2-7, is GGIITQTPKFLIGQEGQKLTLKCQQNFNHDTMYWYRQDSGKGLRLIYYSITENDLQKGDLSEGYDASREKKSSFSLTVTSAQKNEMAVFLCASTRTRSSYEQYFGPGTRLTVL.

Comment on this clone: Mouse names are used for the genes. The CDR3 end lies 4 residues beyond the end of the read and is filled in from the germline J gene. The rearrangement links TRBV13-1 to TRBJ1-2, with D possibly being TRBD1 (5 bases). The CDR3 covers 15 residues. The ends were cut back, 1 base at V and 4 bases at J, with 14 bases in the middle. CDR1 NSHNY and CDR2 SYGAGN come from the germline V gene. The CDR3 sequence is CASSDTGEELSDYTF. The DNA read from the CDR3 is TGTGCCAGCAGTGATACAGGAGAGGAACTCTCC.

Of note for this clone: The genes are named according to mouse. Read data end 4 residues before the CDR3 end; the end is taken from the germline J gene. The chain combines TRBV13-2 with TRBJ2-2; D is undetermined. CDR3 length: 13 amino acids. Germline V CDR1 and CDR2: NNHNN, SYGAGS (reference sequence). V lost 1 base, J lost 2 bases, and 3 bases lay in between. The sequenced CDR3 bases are TGTGCCAGCGGTGATCAGAACACCGGG. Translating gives CASGDQNTG. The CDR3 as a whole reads CASGDQNTGQLYF.

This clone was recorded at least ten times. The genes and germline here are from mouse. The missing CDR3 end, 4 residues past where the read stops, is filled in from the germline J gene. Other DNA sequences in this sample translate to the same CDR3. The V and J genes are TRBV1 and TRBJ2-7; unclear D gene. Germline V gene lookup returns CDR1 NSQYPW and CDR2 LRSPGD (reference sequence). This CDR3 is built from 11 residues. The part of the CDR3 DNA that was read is TGCACCTGCAGTGACAAGTAT. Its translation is CTCSDKY. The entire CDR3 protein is CTCSDKYEQYF.

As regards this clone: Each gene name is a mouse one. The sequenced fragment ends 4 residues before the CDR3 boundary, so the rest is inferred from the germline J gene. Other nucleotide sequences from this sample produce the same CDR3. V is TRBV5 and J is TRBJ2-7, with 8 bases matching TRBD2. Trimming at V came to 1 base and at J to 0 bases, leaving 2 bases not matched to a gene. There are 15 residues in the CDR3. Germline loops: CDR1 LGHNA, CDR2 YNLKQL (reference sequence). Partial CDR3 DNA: TGTGCCAGCAGCCAAGGACTGGGGAGCTCCTAT. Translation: CASSQGLGSSY. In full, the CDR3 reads CASSQGLGSSYEQYF.

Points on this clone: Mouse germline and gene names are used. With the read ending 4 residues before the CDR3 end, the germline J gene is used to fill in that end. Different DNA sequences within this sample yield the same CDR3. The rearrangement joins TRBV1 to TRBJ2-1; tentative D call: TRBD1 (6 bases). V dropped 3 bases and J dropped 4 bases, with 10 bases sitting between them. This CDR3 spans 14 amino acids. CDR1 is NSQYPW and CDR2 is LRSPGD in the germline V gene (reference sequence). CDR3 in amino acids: CTCSAGTIYAEQFF. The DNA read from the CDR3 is TGCACCTGCAGTGCCGGGACAATATATGCT.